This T cell receptor (beta chain) was obtained from a study of blood T cell repertoires in COVID-19. Overall study: Nucleic acid was either cDNA or gDNA, and it came from T cells, B-cell-depleted T cells, or PBMCs.

V shed 3 bases and J shed 3 bases, with 15 bases lying between them. In germline, CDR1 is SGDLS, CDR2 YYNGEE. The CDR3 sequence is 15 residues long. Data came from immunoSEQ multiplex PCR; TCRdb stores just in-frame clones and leaves some out. Of under 250,000 clones in the sample, roughly 84% were seen once. Sequenced: peripheral blood. This clonotype was sampled from a man in his forties or fifties with COVID-19, enrolled during active disease. This chain connects TRBV9 to TRBJ1-1; D perhaps matches TRBD1 (6 bases). CDR3 coding DNA: TGTGCCAGCAGCGCCTTACAGGGACATGACACTGAAGCTTTCTTT. Protein: CASSALQGHDTEAFF.